The clone carrying this T cell receptor beta chain was observed a few times. V lost 5 bases to trimming and J lost 1 base; unmatched junction nucleotides: 4. Germline CDR1 LNHDA, CDR2 SQIVND (reference sequence). The CDR3 is 15 residues long. This entry comes from a study of blood T cell repertoires in COVID-19. Clones were read by immunoSEQ multiplex PCR, and TCRdb kept only the in-frame ones, dropping some. The sample lists 250,000 or so clones, 80% to 90% seen once, with about 1.3% in the top ten. J is TRBJ2-7 and V is TRBV19, with 11 bases fitting TRBD2. The sequence derives from a man at least 80 years old with acute or convalescent COVID-19. Sequenced material: peripheral blood. Written as DNA, the CDR3 is TGTGCCAGTAGTCCCGGGACTAGCGGTTCCTACGAGCAGTACTTC. This translates into CASSPGTSGSYEQYF.